This T cell receptor (beta chain) was recorded in a study of spatial heterogeneity in lung cancer. This CDR3 region has 14 residues. V was trimmed by 6 bases and J by 5 bases, leaving 16 bases between them. Germline V lookup: CDR1 DFQATT, CDR2 SNEGSKA (reference sequence). From the 5' RACE reads, TCRdb called clonotypes with MiXCR, one entry per CDR3 protein. There are about 95,000 distinct CDR3 sequences in the sample; around 9% occur only once, and 6.9% lies in the top ten. The time point denotes: sample taken at primary tumor resection. Whole RNA, which was extracted from tumor, nontumor lung tissue or frozen PBMC, was sequenced without any cell sorting. Donors were roughly 72 untreated early-stage non-small cell lung cancer patients.

The V call is TRBV20-1, the J call TRBJ1-4, with TRBD1 as a possible D gene (5 bases). The input for sequencing was PBMCs, taken at surgery. This TCR was recovered from a male donor with early-stage non-small cell lung cancer. The CDR3 spells CSAVSGTQNEKLFF. CDR3 nucleotide sequence: TGCAGTGCCGTATCCGGGACTCAGAATGAAAAACTGTTTTTT.